One and the same sample provided the 11 T cell receptor beta chains below, sequenced in a study of OX40 agonist ivuxolimab in advanced cancers. The method was immunoSEQ multiplex PCR; TCRdb's version includes in-frame clones alone and lacks a portion of them. The sample lists tens of thousands of clones, about 90% occurring once. Source: CD4+ or CD8+ T cells sorted from blood, taken in a trial of the OX40 agonist ivuxolimab. The receptors shown here come from an adult with an advanced solid tumor such as melanoma, head and neck, liver or kidney cancer.

This clone was detected only a few times. The genes are TRBV4-1 and TRBJ1-2; 9 nucleotides agree with TRBD1. Germline V CDR1 and CDR2: MGHRA, YSYEKL. V lost 3 bases and J lost 8; bases outside the gene matches: 10. This CDR3 spans 15 amino acids. The CDR3 protein is CASSQGTGPRRGYTF. Here the CDR3 DNA reads TGCGCCAGCAGCCAGGGGACAGGGCCCCGGCGAGGCTACACCTTC.

V usage is TRBV19 and J usage is TRBJ1-1; D unclear. Germline V lookup: CDR1 LNHDA, CDR2 SQIVND (reference sequence). The CDR3 totals 15 residues. The V end lost 1 base, the J end lost 5 bases, and 14 bases lay between the germline ends. The CDR3: CASSIGQTGGTEAFF. CDR3 DNA sequence: TGTGCCAGTAGTATAGGCCAAACGGGAGGGACTGAAGCTTTCTTT.

Here the CDR3 DNA reads TGTGCCAGCAGCTCCCAGGACAGGCCCGGCGGGGAAGCTTTCTTT. Its protein is CASSSQDRPGGEAFF. The chain recombines TRBV9 with TRBJ1-1; 7 bases line up with TRBD1. Germline values: CDR1 SGDLS, CDR2 YYNGEE. The CDR3 is 15 amino acids. Unmatched junction bases numbered 14, after V lost 4 bases and J lost 8 bases. Variable domain in full (rest from reference TRBV9 and TRBJ1-1): DSGVTQTPKHLITATGQRVTLRCSPRSGDLSVYWYQQSLDQGLQFLIQYYNGEERAKGNILERFSAQQFPDLHSELNLSSLELGDSALYFCASSSQDRPGGEAFFGQGTRLTVV.

The genes are TRBV6-5 and TRBJ2-5; D could derive from TRBD1 or TRBD2 (5 bases each). The V gene's germline CDR1 is MNHEY and CDR2 SVGAGI. The CDR3 covers 15 residues. V shed 9 bases and J shed 2 bases, with 19 bases lying between them. The CDR3 protein is CASSPIGAVQETQYF. CDR3 in DNA: TGTGCCAGTTCGCCCATCGGGGCCGTTCAAGAGACCCAGTACTTC.

The chain uses TRBV27 and TRBJ2-3; D gene unclear. This CDR3 spans 17 amino acids. Trimming cost V 6 bases and J 0 bases, with 19 bases left between them. Germline V lookup: CDR1 MNHEY, CDR2 SMNVEV (reference sequence). CDR3 DNA: TGTGCCAGCAGGCCCATACCCCCTACCTCTAGCACAGATACGCAGTATTTT. This gives the protein CASRPIPPTSSTDTQYF.

This chain joins TRBV9 and TRBJ2-2; no definite D call. Germline V CDR1 and CDR2: SGDLS, YYNGEE. V was clipped by 0 bases and J by 4 bases, with 1 base between them. The CDR3 spans 12 residues. Here the CDR3 reads CASSVGTGELFF. CDR3 DNA: TGTGCCAGCAGCGTAGGCACCGGGGAGCTGTTTTTT.

This chain links TRBV28 with TRBJ1-4; no reliable D call. Trimming left V 3 bases short and J 4 bases short, with 12 bases between. CDR1 is MDHEN, CDR2 SYDVKM, per germline. This CDR3 comprises 15 residues. The CDR3 here is CASSFPPGNNEKLFF. CDR3 DNA sequence: TGTGCCAGCAGTTTTCCCCCGGGGAATAATGAAAAACTGTTTTTT.

This chain links TRBV18 with TRBJ1-3; D gene unclear. Germline-derived CDR1 and CDR2 are KGHSH and LQKENI. The CDR3 is made up of 14 amino acids. Trimming shortened V by 2 bases and J by 2 bases, and 7 bases separated the two germline ends. CDR3 amino acids: CASSPSQAGNTIYF. The DNA of the CDR3 is TGTGCCAGCTCACCAAGTCAGGCTGGAAACACCATATATTTT.

This clone was detected only once. The chain has TRBV7-8 and TRBJ2-5, with TRBD2 identical over 7 bases. The CDR3 spans 15 residues. Losses at the gene ends were 0 bases for V and 5 bases for J; bases not matched to a gene: 6. Germline V gene lookup returns CDR1 SGHVS and CDR2 FQNEAQ. CDR3 in amino acids: CASSLAPGGIETQYF. CDR3 bases: TGTGCCAGCAGCTTAGCCCCCGGGGGGATTGAGACCCAGTACTTC.

The genes are TRBV14 and TRBJ1-2, with TRBD1 as a possible D gene (5 bases). Trimming took 4 bases from V and 5 from J, leaving 14 bases between them. This CDR3 spans 14 amino acids. Germline values: CDR1 SGHDN, CDR2 FVKESK. The CDR3 DNA is TGTGCCAGCAGCCGTCGGGACGGGGATTATGGCTACACCTTC. It encodes CASSRRDGDYGYTF.

The genes are TRBV27 and TRBJ2-7; D ambiguous. CDR3 length: 13 amino acids. Trimming removed 7 bases at V and 3 bases at J, with 13 bases between. Germline assignment: CDR1 MNHEY and CDR2 SMNVEV (reference sequence). CDR3 in amino acids: CASTLSPDYEQYF. CDR3 DNA sequence: TGTGCCAGCACCCTTTCGCCAGACTACGAGCAGTACTTC.